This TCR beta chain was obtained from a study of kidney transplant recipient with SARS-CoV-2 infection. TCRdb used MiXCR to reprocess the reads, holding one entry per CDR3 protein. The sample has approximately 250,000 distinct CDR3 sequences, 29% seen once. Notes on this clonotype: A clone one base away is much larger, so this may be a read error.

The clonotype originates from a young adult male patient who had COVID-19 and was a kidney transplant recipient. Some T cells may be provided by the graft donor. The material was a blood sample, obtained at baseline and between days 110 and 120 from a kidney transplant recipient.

This CDR3 is CASNRPDGSIGSPLHF. CDR3 nucleotides: TGTGCCAGCAACCGCCCGGACGGCTCTATAGGTTCACCCCTCCACTTT. V and J are TRBV28 and TRBJ1-6, with D unclear. Germline CDR1 MDHEN, CDR2 SYDVKM. Trimming stripped 7 bases from V and 9 bases from J, with 22 bases between. The CDR3 spans 16 residues.